These T cell receptor beta chains were read from a single sample in a study of T cell changes during pregnancy in multiple sclerosis. Profiling relied on immunoSEQ multiplex PCR, and the TCRdb table lists in-frame clones only, not all of them. The sample holds 55,000 to 85,000 clones; more than 90% are singletons and the top ten take roughly 2%. This specimen was peripheral blood, taken in the second trimester of pregnancy. Receptors were obtained from a female donor with multiple sclerosis, enrolled in a pregnancy study. Each CDR3 is given with its conserved first and last residue. D genes are given only for firm matches. The listing skips clone size in some rows; elsewhere it reads once, few, many or a size class.

D gene	V gene	J gene	clone size	CDR3 DNA	CDR3 protein
NA	TRBV5-1	TRBJ2-3	medium-sized	TGCGCCAGCAGCCGACACAGGAGGGCAGATACGCAGTATTTT	CASSRHRRADTQYF
TRBD2	TRBV7-8	TRBJ2-5	NA	TGTGCCAGCAGCTTAGGGGGACTAGCGGGATACCAAGAGACCCAGTACTTC	CASSLGGLAGYQETQYF
NA	TRBV9	TRBJ2-1	NA	TGTGCCAGCAGCGTAGACGGGAGTCCCTACAATGAGCAGTTCTTC	CASSVDGSPYNEQFF
TRBD1	TRBV7-3	TRBJ2-5	NA	TGTGCCAGCAGCTCCGGGACAGGGTTTAAGGAGACCCAGTACTTC	CASSSGTGFKETQYF
TRBD2	TRBV6-1	TRBJ2-5	NA	TGTGCCAGCAGTACGGTGGGGGGACTAGGACAGACCCAGTACTTC	CASSTVGGLGQTQYF
NA	TRBV7-8	TRBJ1-5	NA	TGTGCCAGCAGCCCCGAGACGGGAATACGTCAGCCCCAGCATTTT	CASSPETGIRQPQHF
NA	TRBV7-3	TRBJ1-5	NA	TGTGCCAGCAGCTTAATGCAGAATCAGCCCCAGCATTTT	CASSLMQNQPQHF
TRBD1	TRBV4-3	TRBJ1-2	NA	TGCGCCAGCAGCCAAGGGACAGGGGGCTATGGCTACACCTTC	CASSQGTGGYGYTF
NA	TRBV15	TRBJ1-4	NA	TGTGCCACCAGCGGATCCCTTGGGGTGGGACTTAATGAAAAACTGTTTTTT	CATSGSLGVGLNEKLFF
TRBD1	TRBV6-5	TRBJ2-7	NA	TGTGCCAGCATTAGGGGGGCAGGGGGCAACGAGCAGTACTTC	CASIRGAGGNEQYF
NA	TRBV6-1	TRBJ2-1	NA	TGTGCCGTCGGGTCCCACAATGAGCAGTTCTTC	CAVGSHNEQFF
NA	TRBV28	TRBJ2-7	NA	TGTGCCAGCAGCCTTTTGCAGTACGAGCAGTACTTC	CASSLLQYEQYF
TRBD2	TRBV19	TRBJ2-2	NA	TGTGCCAGTAGTATAGGTTTGTGGCGGGAGGACGGTACCGGGGAGCTGTTTTTT	CASSIGLWREDGTGELFF
NA	TRBV2	TRBJ1-1	NA	TGTGCCAGCAGTGACCCGACAGAGAACACTGAAGCTTTCTTT	CASSDPTENTEAFF
NA	TRBV30	TRBJ1-4	NA	TGTGCCCGCGGGGGAGCTTCTAATGAAAAACTGTTTTTT	CARGGASNEKLFF
NA	TRBV7-9	TRBJ2-3	NA	TGTGCCAGCAGGGAGGGGGGGGAACTCACAGATACGCAGTATTTT	CASREGGELTDTQYF
TRBD1	TRBV6-5	TRBJ1-5	few	TGTGCCAGCAGCCAGGGACAGGTGAATCAGCCCCAGCATTTT	CASSQGQVNQPQHF
NA	TRBV11-2	TRBJ2-1	NA	TGTGCCAGCAGCCGGGTGGGGGGTTTTTCCTACAATGAGCAGTTCTTC	CASSRVGGFSYNEQFF
NA	TRBV9	TRBJ2-7	once	TGTGCCAGCAGCGTCCGTGTGGCCGGGGACTCCGTCTACGAGCAGTACTTC	CASSVRVAGDSVYEQYF
NA	TRBV7-2	TRBJ1-2	NA	TGTGCCAGCAGCCCACGGACATCTTCTAACTATGGCTACACCTTC	CASSPRTSSNYGYTF
TRBD2	TRBV30	TRBJ2-7	NA	TGTGCCTGGGAAGCGGGGGGGTCCCGCTACGAGCAGTACTTC	CAWEAGGSRYEQYF
TRBD1	TRBV19	TRBJ2-7	NA	TGTGCCAGTAGTAACGGACAGGGGCTTGACTACGAGCAGTACTTC	CASSNGQGLDYEQYF
NA	TRBV28	TRBJ1-6	NA	TGTGCCAGCAGGGCCGTGGTTTCACCCCTCCACTTT	CASRAVVSPLHF
TRBD2	TRBV28	TRBJ2-1	few	TGTGCCAGCCACTCGACTAGCGGGGGAGACAATGAGCAGTTCTTC	CASHSTSGGDNEQFF
NA	TRBV6-1	TRBJ2-1	NA	TGTGCCAGCAGTGACCTCCGGGGGTTCAATGAGCAGTTCTTC	CASSDLRGFNEQFF
TRBD1	TRBV6-1	TRBJ1-3	NA	TGTGCCAGCAGCTCGGGACAGTCTGGAAACACCATATATTTT	CASSSGQSGNTIYF
TRBD1	TRBV5-6	TRBJ2-2	NA	TGTGCCAGCACCCGGGACAGGGGGTTTTCCGGGGAGCTGTTTTTT	CASTRDRGFSGELFF
TRBD1	TRBV7-8	TRBJ2-2	NA	TGTGCCAGCAGATCAAGACAGGGGGGAACCGGGGAGCTGTTTTTT	CASRSRQGGTGELFF
TRBD2	TRBV10-3	TRBJ2-3	NA	TGTGCCATCTCAGATAGCGGGAGCCTGGCAGATACGCAGTATTTT	CAISDSGSLADTQYF
NA	TRBV19	TRBJ2-2	NA	TGTGCCACCGCTATCTACACCGGGGAGCTGTTTTTT	CATAIYTGELFF
TRBD2	TRBV5-1	TRBJ2-7	NA	TGCGCCAGCAGCTTGACTAGCGGCTACGAGCAGTACTTC	CASSLTSGYEQYF
NA	TRBV4-3	TRBJ2-6	NA	TGCGCCAGCAGCCAAGATCCGTTCTCTGGGGCCAACGTCCTGACTTTC	CASSQDPFSGANVLTF
TRBD1	TRBV11-2	TRBJ2-7	NA	TGTGCCAGCAGCTTCGGACAGGGATCCTACGAGCAGTACTTC	CASSFGQGSYEQYF
TRBD1	TRBV29-1	TRBJ1-4	NA	TGCAGCGTCTCGACAGGGGGCTCAAGTAATGAAAAACTGTTTTTT	CSVSTGGSSNEKLFF
NA	TRBV6-4	TRBJ1-6	NA	TGTGCCAGCAGTCAAGGGGCGTTCTCCCCCCTCCACTTT	CASSQGAFSPLHF
TRBD1	TRBV6-5	TRBJ1-6	NA	TGTGCCAGCAGTGCGTCGACAGGGATTTCACCCCTCCACTTT	CASSASTGISPLHF
TRBD2	TRBV29-1	TRBJ2-7	NA	TGCAGCGTCCGGACTAGCGAGTACGAGCAGTACTTC	CSVRTSEYEQYF
NA	TRBV28	TRBJ2-4	NA	TGTGCCAGCAGTTTGCGGGGCTTAGCCAAAAACATTCAGTACTTC	CASSLRGLAKNIQYF
NA	TRBV5-1	TRBJ2-3	NA	TGCGCCAGCAGGGAGACTACGGCAGATACGCAGTATTTT	CASRETTADTQYF